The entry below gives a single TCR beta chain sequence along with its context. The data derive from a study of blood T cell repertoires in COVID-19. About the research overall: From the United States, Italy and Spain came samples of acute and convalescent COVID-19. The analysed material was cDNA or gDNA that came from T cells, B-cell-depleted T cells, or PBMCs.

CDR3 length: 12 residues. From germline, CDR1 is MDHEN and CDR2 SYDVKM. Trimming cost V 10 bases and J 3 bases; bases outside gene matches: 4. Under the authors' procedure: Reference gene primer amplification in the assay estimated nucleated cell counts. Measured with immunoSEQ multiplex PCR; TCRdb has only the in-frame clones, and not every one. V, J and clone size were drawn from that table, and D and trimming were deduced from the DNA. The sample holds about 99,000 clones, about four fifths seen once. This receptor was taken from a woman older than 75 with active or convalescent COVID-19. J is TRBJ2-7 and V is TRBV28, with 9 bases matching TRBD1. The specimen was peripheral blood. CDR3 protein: CATLTGGYEQYF. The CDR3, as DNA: TGTGCCACCCTGACAGGGGGCTACGAGCAGTACTTC.